One sample yielded the 7 T cell receptor beta chains listed below, sequenced in a study of regulatory T cells in long-lasting Graves disease. Construction of the TCR beta libraries employed iRepertoire HTBI primers in conjunction with Arm-PCR of CDR3 regions. TCRdb reanalysed the multiplex PCR reads using MiXCR and keeps one entry per CDR3 protein. Of about 460,000 distinct CDR3 sequences in the sample, 14% were seen once. Time point indicated: newly diagnosed GD, antithyroid drugs for less than 3 months. PBMC-extracted RNA yielded the TCR library. The data also belong to a second study, concerning T cells in Graves' hyperthyroidism and ophthalmopathy.

Specimen: peripheral blood mononuclear cells (PBMCs), collected at new diagnosis, from a patient treated with antithyroid drugs. The receptors come from a woman between 45 and 60 years old with Graves disease.

The sample holds many counts of this clonotype. The chain carries TRBV30 and TRBJ2-2, with TRBD2 matching over 8 bases. The CDR3 extends over 15 amino acids. V lost 0 bases, J lost 6 bases, and 6 bases stayed unmatched. Germline CDR1 GTSNPN, CDR2 SVGIG (reference sequence). The CDR3 is CAWSVQASGPGELFF. The CDR3 DNA is TGTGCCTGGAGTGTACAGGCTAGCGGGCCCGGGGAGCTGTTTTTT.

In this sample, this clonotype turned up a few times. V gene TRBV7-2 combines with J gene TRBJ2-1; TRBD2 matches 8 bases. With 1 base clipped from V and 8 bases from J, the junction kept 10 bases outside the gene matches. This CDR3 has 16 amino acids. CDR1 is SGHTA, CDR2 FQGNSA, per germline. CDR3 bases: TGTGCCAGCAGCTTAGTCGGGACTAGTATTAGCGATGAGCAGTTCTTC. Translated, it gives CASSLVGTSISDEQFF.

This clonotype was observed at least ten times. V is TRBV27 and J is TRBJ2-7; 10 bases align to TRBD1. The length of the CDR3 is 20 residues. The germline CDR1 and CDR2 sequences are MNHEY and SMNVEV (reference sequence). V trimming: 0 bases; J trimming: 4 bases; junction bases outside the gene matches: 18. CDR3 nucleotides: TGTGCCAGCAGTTTATCAGGCGAGACAGGGGGCGCAAGGGGTGTGTACGAGCAGTACTTC. Residues: CASSLSGETGGARGVYEQYF.

The V call is TRBV6-5, the J call TRBJ1-1; D uncertain. V lost 1 base and J lost 0, with 9 bases in between. The CDR3 length is 15 residues. The germline gives CDR1 MNHEY, CDR2 SVGAGI. Written as DNA, the CDR3 is TGTGCCAGCAGTTACTTCCCGTCCATGAACACTGAAGCTTTCTTT. Amino acid sequence: CASSYFPSMNTEAFF.

V gene TRBV10-2 combines with J gene TRBJ2-2, with 9 nucleotides matching TRBD2. With V trimmed by 4 bases and J by 6 bases, 6 bases remained unmatched. Germline lookup yields CDR1 WSHSY and CDR2 SAAADI. This CDR3 contains 15 residues. The CDR3 coding sequence is TGCGCCAGCAGTGGCGGGAGGGCCGTTTCCGGGGAGCTGTTTTTT. It specifies CASSGGRAVSGELFF.

This clonotype was observed a few times. The junction shows a germline mismatch at one end, possibly a read error. This chain connects TRBV28 to TRBJ2-1; D not resolved. Looked up from germline, CDR1 is MDHEN and CDR2 is SYDVKM. The CDR3 is 13 amino acids. In nucleotides, the CDR3 is TGTGCCAGCGCACATCGGACCTACATTGAGCGGTTCTTC. Protein sequence: CASAHRTYIERFF.

This clonotype was seen many times. The J gene is TRBJ2-1, the V gene TRBV13; D is tentatively TRBD1 or TRBD2 (5 bases each). The CDR3 covers 15 residues. In germline, CDR1 is PRHDT, CDR2 FYEKMQ (reference sequence). V dropped 4 bases and J dropped 5 bases, with 15 bases sitting between them. CDR3 DNA sequence: TGTGCCAGCAGCTCTACTCCTAGGGGACACAATGAGCAGTTCTTC. Its translation: CASSSTPRGHNEQFF.